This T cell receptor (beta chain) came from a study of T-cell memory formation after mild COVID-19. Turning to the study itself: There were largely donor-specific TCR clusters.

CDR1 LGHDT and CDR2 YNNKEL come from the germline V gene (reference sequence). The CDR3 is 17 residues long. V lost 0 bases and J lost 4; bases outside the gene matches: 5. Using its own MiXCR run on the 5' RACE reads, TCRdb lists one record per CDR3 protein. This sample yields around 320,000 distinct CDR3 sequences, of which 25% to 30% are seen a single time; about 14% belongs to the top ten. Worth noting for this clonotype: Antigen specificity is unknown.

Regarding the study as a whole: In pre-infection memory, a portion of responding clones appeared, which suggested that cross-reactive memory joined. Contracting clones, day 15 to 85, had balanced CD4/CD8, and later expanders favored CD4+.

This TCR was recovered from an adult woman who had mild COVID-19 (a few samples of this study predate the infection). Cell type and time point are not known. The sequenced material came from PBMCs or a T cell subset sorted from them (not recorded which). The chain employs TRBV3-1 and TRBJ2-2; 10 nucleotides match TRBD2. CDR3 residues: CASSQESLAGVTGELFF. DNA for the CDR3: TGTGCCAGCAGCCAAGAGTCGCTAGCGGGAGTCACCGGGGAGCTGTTTTTT.